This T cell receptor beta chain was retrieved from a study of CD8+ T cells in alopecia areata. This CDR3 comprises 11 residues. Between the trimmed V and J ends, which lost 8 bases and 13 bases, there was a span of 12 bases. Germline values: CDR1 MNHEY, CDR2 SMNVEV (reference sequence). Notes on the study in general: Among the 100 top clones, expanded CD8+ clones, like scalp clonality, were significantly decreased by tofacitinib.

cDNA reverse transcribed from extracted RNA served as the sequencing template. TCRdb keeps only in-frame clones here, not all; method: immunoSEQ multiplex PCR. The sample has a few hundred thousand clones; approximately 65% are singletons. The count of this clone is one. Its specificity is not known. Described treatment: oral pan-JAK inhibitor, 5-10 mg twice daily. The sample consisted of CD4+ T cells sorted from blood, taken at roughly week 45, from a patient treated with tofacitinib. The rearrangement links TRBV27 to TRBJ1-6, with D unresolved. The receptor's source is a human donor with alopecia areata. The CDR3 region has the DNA TGTGCCAGCGGACGAACAGTTCCCCTCCACTTT. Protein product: CASGRTVPLHF.